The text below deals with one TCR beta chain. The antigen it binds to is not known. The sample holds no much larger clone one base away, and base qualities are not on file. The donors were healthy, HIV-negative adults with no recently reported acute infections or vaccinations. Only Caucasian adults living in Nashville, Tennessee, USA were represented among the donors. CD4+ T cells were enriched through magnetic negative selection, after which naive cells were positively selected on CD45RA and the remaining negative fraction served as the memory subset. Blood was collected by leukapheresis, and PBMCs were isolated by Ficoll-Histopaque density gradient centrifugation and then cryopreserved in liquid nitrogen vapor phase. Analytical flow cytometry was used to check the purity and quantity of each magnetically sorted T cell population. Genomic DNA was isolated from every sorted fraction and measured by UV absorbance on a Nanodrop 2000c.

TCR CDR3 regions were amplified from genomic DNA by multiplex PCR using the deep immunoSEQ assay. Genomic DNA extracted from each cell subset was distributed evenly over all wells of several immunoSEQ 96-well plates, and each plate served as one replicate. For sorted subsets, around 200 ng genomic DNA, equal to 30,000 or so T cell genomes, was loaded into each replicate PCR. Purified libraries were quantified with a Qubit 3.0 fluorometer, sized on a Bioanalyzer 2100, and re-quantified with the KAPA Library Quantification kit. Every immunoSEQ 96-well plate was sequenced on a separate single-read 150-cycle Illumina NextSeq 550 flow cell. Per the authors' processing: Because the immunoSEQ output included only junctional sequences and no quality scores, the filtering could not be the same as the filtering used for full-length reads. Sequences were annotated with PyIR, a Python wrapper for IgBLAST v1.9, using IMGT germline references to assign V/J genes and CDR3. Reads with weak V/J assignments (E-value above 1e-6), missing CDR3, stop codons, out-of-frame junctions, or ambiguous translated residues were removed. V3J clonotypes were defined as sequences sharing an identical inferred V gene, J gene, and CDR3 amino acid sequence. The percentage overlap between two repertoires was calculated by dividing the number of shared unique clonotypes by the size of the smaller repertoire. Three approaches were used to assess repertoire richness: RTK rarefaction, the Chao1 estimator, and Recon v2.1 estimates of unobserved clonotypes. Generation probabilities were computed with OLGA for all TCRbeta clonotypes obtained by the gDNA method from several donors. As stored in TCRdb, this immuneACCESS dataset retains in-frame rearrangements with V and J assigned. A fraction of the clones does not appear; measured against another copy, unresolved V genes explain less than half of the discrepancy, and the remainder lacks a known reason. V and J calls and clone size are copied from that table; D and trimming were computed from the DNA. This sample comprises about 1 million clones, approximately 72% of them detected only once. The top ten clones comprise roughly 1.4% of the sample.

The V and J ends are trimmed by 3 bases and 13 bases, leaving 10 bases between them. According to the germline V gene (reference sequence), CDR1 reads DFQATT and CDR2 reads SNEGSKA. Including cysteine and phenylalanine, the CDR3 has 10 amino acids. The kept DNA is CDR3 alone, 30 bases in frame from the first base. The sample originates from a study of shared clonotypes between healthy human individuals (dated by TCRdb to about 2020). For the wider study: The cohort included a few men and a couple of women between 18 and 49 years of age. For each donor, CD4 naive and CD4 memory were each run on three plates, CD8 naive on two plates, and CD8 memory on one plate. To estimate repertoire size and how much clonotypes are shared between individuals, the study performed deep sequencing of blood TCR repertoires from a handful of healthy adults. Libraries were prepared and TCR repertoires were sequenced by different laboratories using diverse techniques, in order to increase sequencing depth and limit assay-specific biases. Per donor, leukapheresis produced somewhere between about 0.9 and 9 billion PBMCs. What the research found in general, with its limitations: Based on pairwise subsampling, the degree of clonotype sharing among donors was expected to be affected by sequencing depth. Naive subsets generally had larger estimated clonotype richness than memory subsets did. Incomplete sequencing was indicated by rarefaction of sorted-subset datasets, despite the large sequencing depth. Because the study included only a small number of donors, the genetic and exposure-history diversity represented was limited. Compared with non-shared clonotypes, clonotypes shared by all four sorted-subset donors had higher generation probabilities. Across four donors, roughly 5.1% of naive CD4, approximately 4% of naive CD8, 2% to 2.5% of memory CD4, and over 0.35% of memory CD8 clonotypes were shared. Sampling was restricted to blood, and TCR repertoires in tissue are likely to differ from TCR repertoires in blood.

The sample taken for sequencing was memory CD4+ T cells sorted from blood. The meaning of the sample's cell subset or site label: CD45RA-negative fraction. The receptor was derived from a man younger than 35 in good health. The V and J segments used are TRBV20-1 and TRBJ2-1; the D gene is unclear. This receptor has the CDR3 CSARVQTQFF. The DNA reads TGCAGTGCTAGGGTTCAAACCCAGTTCTTC.